The clone carrying this TCR beta chain was seen just once. TCRdb's copy holds only in-frame clones and misses some; the assay was immunoSEQ multiplex PCR. Of about 24,000 clones listed, more than 75% are singletons. This entry is derived from a study of T cell changes during pregnancy in multiple sclerosis. The receptor's source is a female donor in good health, enrolled as a control in a pregnancy study. The source was CD4+ T cells from peripheral blood mononuclear cells, collected in the second trimester of pregnancy.

This chain's CDR3 is CSVQTTGVNTEAFF. In DNA, the CDR3 is TGCAGCGTTCAGACGACAGGGGTGAACACTGAAGCTTTCTTT. The V call is TRBV29-1, the J call TRBJ1-1, with 8 positions matching TRBD1. Germline V lookup: CDR1 SQVTM, CDR2 ANQGSEA. The junction had 5 bases not matched to a gene; V was cut back by 5 bases and J by 0 bases. The CDR3 loop spans 14 amino acids.